The sequence of this TCR beta chain was determined in a study of T cell responses to AZD1222 COVID-19 vaccine. Concerning this clone itself: Its antigen is still unknown.

The V and J ends lost 4 bases and 7 bases, in that order; junction bases with no gene match: 9. Germline-derived CDR1 and CDR2 are KGHDR and SFDVKD. CDR3 length: 16 amino acids. The table came from immunoSEQ multiplex PCR; TCRdb's copy has only in-frame clones and leaves some out. The sample has 200,000 or so clones; 85% to 90% are singletons. Study results and caveats: Mostly white British, mostly female donors; authors suggested clonal diversity may be underestimated. Per reports, nearly half of all spike-specific TCRs target regions that are unmutated in variants.

This chain connects TRBV24-1 to TRBJ2-1, with 10 bases lining up with TRBD2. This receptor was taken from an adult in good health. The starting material was peripheral blood, obtained on day 0 of MenACWY control vaccination. The CDR3 loop reads CATSDKRGGVLNEQFF. Written as DNA, the CDR3 is TGTGCCACCAGTGACAAGCGGGGGGGAGTTCTAAATGAGCAGTTCTTC.